Listed below are T cell receptor beta chains from one sample, sequenced in a study of cytomegalovirus exposure and HLA in healthy donors. Some clones are missing from TCRdb's copy, which holds only in-frame ones; the method was immunoSEQ multiplex PCR. This repertoire includes around 70,000 clones. The sequenced material came from PBMCs. The receptors were gathered from a boy younger than 18 in good health and CMV-seronegative. Both conserved end residues are part of each CDR3. The order of the fields is D gene, J gene, V gene, CDR3 DNA, CDR3 protein. The D gene is left open where the match is weak.

TRBD1 | TRBJ1-1 | TRBV4-1 | TGCGCCAGCAGCCAGGAGGACAGGGGGGCTGAAGCTTTCTTT | CASSQEDRGAEAFF
. | TRBJ2-1 | TRBV18 | TGTGCCAGCTCACCACCGATTACTAGCACAAATAATTACAATGAGCAGTTCTTC | CASSPPITSTNNYNEQFF
TRBD1 | TRBJ1-5 | TRBV15 | TGTGCCACCAGCAGGGCCGGGACAGAACTCAATCAGCCCCAGCATTTT | CATSRAGTELNQPQHF
. | TRBJ2-1 | TRBV15 | TGTGCCACCAGCAGAGATGGGAGTGAGCAGTTCTTC | CATSRDGSEQFF
. | TRBJ2-3 | TRBV19 | TGTGCCAGTAGTTTCACCCCCCAGGGGAGAACAGATACGCAGTATTTT | CASSFTPQGRTDTQYF
. | TRBJ1-2 | TRBV7-9 | TGTGCCAGCAGCTCGATTGACTACGCGGACTATGGCTACACCTTC | CASSSIDYADYGYTF
. | TRBJ1-5 | TRBV6-5 | TGTGCCAGCAGTTCTGGGCAGGGGAACGATCAGCCCCAGCATTTT | CASSSGQGNDQPQHF
TRBD1 | TRBJ1-1 | TRBV30 | TGTGCCTGGAGACGGACAGGGGGCAGTGAAGCTTTCTTT | CAWRRTGGSEAFF
. | TRBJ1-1 | TRBV29-1 | TGCAGCGGGGGAGTAGGCCCTGAAGCTTTCTTT | CSGGVGPEAFF
TRBD2 | TRBJ2-2 | TRBV27 | TGTGCCAGCAGTTTTCAGCGGGAGCGCGCCGGGGAGCTGTTTTTT | CASSFQRERAGELFF
. | TRBJ1-2 | TRBV5-4 | TGTGCCAGCAGCTTAACTACTCTTGGCTACACCTTC | CASSLTTLGYTF
. | TRBJ1-2 | TRBV4-1 | TGCGCCAGCAGCGAACTACTAATGACCAAGGACTATGGCTACACCTTC | CASSELLMTKDYGYTF
. | TRBJ1-4 | TRBV7-9 | TGTGCCAGCAGCTTACGTCTTCGGCTTTTTGGGCAGGGTGATGAAAAACTGTTTTTT | CASSLRLRLFGQGDEKLFF
TRBD2 | TRBJ2-1 | TRBV7-9 | TGTGCCAGCAGCTTGGGACTAGCGGGAGGTGAGCAGTTCTTC | CASSLGLAGGEQFF
TRBD1 | TRBJ2-7 | TRBV15 | TGTGCCACCAGCAGGGTTCCCGGGACAGGTGCCTACGAGCAGTACTTC | CATSRVPGTGAYEQYF